What follows is one TCR beta chain and its context. This specimen belongs to a study of blood T cell repertoires in COVID-19. Germline CDR1 reads SEHNR; CDR2 reads FQNEAQ (reference sequence). V lost 5 bases and J lost 4, with 14 bases in between. This CDR3 region has 15 residues. Profiled with immunoSEQ multiplex PCR; TCRdb holds only in-frame clones, not every one. The sample carries around 130,000 clones, 86% recorded once. V gene TRBV7-9 combines with J gene TRBJ1-4, with D perhaps matching TRBD1 (6 bases). This receptor was obtained from a woman aged 45-65 years who had recovered from COVID-19. Sequencing was performed on PBMCs or T cells enriched from blood (not recorded which). This CDR3 is CASSLWDMDNEKLFF. DNA for the CDR3: TGTGCCAGCAGCCTATGGGACATGGATAATGAAAAACTGTTTTTT.